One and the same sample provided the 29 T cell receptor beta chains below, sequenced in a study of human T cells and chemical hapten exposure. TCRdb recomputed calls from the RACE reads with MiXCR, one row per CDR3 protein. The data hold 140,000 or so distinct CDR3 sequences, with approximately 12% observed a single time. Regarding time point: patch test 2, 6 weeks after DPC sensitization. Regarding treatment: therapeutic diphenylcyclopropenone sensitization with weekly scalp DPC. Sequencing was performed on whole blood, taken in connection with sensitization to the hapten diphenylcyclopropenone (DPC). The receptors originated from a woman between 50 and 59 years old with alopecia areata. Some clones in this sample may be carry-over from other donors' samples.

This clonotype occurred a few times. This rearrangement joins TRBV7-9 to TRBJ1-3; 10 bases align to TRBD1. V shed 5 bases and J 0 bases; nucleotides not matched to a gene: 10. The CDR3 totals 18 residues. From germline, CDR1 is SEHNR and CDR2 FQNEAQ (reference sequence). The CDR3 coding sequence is TGTGCCAGCAGCCTCACCGGGACAGGGGTGAGCTCTGGAAACACCATATATTTT. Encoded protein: CASSLTGTGVSSGNTIYF.

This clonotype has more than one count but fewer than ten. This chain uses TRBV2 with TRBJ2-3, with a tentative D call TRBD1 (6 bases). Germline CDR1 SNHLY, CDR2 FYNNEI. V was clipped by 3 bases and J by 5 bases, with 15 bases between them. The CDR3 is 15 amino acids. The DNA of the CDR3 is TGTGCCAGCAGTGATTTTGGGGGCGCAGGAGATACGCAGTATTTT. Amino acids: CASSDFGGAGDTQYF.

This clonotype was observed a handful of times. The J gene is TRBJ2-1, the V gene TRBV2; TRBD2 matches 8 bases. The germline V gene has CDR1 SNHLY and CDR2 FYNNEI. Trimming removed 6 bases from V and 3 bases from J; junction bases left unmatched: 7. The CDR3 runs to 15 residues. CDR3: CASRREGGLYNEQFF. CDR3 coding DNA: TGTGCCAGCAGACGGGAGGGGGGCCTCTACAATGAGCAGTTCTTC.

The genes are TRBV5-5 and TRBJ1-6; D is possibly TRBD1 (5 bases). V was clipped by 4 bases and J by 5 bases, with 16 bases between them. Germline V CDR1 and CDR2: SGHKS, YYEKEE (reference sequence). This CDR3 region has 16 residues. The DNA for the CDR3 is TGTGCCAGCAGCGGCGTACAGGTTTCGCATAATTCACCCCTCCACTTT. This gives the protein CASSGVQVSHNSPLHF.

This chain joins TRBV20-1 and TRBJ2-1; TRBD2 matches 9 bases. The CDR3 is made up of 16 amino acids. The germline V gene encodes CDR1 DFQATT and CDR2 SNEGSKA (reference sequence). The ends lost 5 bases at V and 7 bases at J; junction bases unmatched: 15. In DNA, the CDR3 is TGCAGTGCTGCCCCTACTAGCGGGTATAGAGGGAATGAGCAGTTCTTC. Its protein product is CSAAPTSGYRGNEQFF.

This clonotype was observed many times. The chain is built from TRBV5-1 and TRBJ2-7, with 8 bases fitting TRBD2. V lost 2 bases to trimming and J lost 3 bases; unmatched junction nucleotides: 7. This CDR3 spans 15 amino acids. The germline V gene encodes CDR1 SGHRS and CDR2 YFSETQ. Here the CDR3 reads CASSLLAGTHYEQYF. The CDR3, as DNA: TGCGCCAGCAGCTTATTAGCGGGAACCCACTACGAGCAGTACTTC.

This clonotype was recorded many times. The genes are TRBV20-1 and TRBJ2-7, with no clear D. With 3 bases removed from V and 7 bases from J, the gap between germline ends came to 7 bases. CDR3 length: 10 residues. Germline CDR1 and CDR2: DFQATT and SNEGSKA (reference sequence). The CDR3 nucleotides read TGCAGTGCTAGGGCGGTGGAGCAGTACTTC. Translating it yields CSARAVEQYF.

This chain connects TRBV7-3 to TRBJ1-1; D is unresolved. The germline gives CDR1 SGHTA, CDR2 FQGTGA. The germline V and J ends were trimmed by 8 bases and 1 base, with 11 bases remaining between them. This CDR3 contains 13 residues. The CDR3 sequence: CASARMWNTEAFF. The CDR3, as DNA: TGTGCCAGCGCGCGCATGTGGAACACTGAAGCTTTCTTT.

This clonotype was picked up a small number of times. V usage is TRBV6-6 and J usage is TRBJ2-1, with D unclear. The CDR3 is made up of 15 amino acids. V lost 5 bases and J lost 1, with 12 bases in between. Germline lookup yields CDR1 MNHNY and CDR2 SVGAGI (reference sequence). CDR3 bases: TGTGCCAGCAGTCGTGACGGCCTTTCCTACAATGAGCAGTTCTTC. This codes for CASSRDGLSYNEQFF.

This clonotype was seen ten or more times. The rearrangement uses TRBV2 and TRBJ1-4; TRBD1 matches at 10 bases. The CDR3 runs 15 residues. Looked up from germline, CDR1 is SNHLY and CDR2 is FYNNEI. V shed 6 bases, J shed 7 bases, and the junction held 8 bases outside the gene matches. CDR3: CASRADRGQSEKLFF. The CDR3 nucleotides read TGTGCCAGCAGAGCTGACAGGGGGCAGTCTGAAAAACTGTTTTTT. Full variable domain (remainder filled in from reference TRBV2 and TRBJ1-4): EPEVTQTPSHQVTQMGQEVILRCVPISNHLYFYWYRQILGQKVEFLVSFYNNEISEKSEIFDDQFSVERPDGSNFTLKIRSTKLEDSAMYFCASRADRGQSEKLFFGSGTQLSVL.

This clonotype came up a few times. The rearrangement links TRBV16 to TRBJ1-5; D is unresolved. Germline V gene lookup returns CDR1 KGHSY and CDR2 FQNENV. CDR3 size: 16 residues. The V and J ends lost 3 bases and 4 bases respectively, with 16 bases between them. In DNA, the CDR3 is TGTGCCAGCAGCCATCTCGGCATCCCCATGAATCAGCCCCAGCATTTT. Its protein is CASSHLGIPMNQPQHF.

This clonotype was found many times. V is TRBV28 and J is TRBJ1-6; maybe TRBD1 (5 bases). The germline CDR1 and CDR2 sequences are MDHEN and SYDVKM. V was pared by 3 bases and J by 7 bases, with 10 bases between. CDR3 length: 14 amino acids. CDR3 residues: CASSLAGRNSPLHF. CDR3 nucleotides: TGTGCCAGCAGTTTGGCAGGGCGGAATTCACCCCTCCACTTT.

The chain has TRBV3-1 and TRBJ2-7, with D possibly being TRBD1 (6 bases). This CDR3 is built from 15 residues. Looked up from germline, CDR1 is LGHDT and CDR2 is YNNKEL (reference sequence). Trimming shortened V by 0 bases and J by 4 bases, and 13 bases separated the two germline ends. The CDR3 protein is CASSQDWGTRYEQYF. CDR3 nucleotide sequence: TGTGCCAGCAGCCAAGATTGGGGGACACGGTACGAGCAGTACTTC.

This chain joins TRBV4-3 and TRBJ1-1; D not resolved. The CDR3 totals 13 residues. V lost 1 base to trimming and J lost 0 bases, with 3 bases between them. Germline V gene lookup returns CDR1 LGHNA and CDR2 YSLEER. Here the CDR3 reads CASSQVLNTEAFF. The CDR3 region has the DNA TGCGCCAGCAGCCAAGTTTTGAACACTGAAGCTTTCTTT.

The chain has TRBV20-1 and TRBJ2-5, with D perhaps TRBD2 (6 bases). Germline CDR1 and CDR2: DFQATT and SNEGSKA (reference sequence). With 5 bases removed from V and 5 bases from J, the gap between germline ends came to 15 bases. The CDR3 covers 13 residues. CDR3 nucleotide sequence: TGCAGTGCTCACAGATCCGGGAGTGAGACCCAGTACTTC. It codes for CSAHRSGSETQYF.

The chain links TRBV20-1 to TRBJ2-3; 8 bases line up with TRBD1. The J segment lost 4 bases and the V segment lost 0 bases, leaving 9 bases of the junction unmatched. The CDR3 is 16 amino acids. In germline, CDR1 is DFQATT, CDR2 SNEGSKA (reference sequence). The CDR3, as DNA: TGCAGTGCTAGAGATCCTTGGGCAGGGGGCGCAGATACGCAGTATTTT. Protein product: CSARDPWAGGADTQYF.

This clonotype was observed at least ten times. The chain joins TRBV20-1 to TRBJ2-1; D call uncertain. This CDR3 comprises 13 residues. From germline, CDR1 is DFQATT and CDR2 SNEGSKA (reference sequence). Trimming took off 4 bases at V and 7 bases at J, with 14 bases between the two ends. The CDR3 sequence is CSANGSPANEQFF. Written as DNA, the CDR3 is TGCAGTGCTAACGGGTCTCCGGCGAATGAGCAGTTCTTC.

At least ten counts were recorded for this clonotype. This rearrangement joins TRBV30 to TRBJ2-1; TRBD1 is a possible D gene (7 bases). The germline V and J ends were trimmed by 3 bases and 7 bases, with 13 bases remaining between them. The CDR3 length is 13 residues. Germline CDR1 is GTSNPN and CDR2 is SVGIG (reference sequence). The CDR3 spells CAWRMAGGNEQFF. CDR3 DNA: TGTGCCTGGAGGATGGCAGGGGGGAATGAGCAGTTCTTC.

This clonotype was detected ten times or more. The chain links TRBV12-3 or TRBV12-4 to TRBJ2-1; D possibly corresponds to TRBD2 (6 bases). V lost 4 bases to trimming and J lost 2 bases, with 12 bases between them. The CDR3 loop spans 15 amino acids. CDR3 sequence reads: CASSSRRATYNEQFF. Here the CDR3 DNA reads TGTGCCAGCAGTTCTAGGAGGGCGACCTACAATGAGCAGTTCTTC.

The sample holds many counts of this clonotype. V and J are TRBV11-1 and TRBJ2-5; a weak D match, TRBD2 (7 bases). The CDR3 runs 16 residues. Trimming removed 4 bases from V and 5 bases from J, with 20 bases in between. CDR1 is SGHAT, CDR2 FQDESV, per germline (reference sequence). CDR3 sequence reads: CASSSPRRGGGETQYF. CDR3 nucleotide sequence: TGTGCCAGCAGCTCTCCCCGGCGCGGGGGCGGGGAGACCCAGTACTTC.

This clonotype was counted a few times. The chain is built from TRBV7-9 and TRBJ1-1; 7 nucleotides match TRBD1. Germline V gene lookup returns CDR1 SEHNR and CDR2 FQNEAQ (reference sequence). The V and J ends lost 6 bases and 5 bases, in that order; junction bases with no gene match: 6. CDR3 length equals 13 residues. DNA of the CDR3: TGTGCCAGCAGGAGGGACAGCGGGACTGAAGCTTTCTTT. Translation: CASRRDSGTEAFF.

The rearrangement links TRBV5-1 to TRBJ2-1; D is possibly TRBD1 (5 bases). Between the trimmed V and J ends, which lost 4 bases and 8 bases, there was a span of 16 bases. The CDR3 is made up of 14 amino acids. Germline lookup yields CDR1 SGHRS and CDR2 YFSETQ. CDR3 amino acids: CASSLGSGIDEQFF. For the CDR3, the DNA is TGCGCCAGCAGCCTCGGGTCAGGGATCGATGAGCAGTTCTTC.

DNA for the CDR3: TGCGCCAGCAGCTTGGCCGTGGGCTACAATGAGCAGTTCTTC. Its translation is CASSLAVGYNEQFF. J is TRBJ2-1 and V is TRBV5-1; no reliable D call. The CDR3 runs 14 residues. Looked up from germline, CDR1 is SGHRS and CDR2 is YFSETQ. Trimming stripped 0 bases from V and 3 bases from J, with 7 bases between.

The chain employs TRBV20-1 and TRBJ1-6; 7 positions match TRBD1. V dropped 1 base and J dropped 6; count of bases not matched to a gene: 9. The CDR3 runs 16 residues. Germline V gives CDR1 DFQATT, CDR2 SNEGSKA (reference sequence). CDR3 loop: CSARAGGRGSNSPLHF. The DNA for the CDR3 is TGCAGTGCTAGAGCAGGGGGTAGAGGTTCTAATTCACCCCTCCACTTT.

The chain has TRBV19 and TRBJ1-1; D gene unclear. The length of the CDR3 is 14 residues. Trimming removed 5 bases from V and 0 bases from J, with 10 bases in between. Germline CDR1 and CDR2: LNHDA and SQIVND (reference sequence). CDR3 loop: CASSQDGMNTEAFF. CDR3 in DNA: TGTGCCAGTAGTCAGGACGGAATGAACACTGAAGCTTTCTTT.

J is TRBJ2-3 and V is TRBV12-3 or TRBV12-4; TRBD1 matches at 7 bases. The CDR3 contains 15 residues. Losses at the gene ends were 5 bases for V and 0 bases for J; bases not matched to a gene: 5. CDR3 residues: CASSPGTESTDTQYF. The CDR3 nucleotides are TGTGCCAGCAGTCCCGGGACAGAGAGCACAGATACGCAGTATTTT.

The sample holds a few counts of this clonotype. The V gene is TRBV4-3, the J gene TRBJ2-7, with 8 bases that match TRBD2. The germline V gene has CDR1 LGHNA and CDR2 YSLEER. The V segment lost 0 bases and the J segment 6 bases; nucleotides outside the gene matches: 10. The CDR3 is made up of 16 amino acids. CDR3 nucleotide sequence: TGCGCCAGCAGCCAAGATAGATTCCGGGAGGGCCCCGAGCAGTACTTC. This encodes CASSQDRFREGPEQYF.

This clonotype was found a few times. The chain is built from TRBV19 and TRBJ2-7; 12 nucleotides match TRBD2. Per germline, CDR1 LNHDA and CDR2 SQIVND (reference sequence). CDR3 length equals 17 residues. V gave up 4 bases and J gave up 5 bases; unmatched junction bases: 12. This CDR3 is CASSNSGLAGSLHEQYF. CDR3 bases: TGTGCCAGTAGTAACTCGGGACTAGCGGGTTCCCTCCACGAGCAGTACTTC.

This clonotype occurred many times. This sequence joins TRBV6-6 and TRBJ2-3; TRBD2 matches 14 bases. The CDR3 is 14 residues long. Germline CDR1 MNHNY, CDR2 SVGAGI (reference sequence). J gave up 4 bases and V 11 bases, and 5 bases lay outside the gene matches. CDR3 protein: CAGSTSGRADTQYF. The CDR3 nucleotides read TGTGCCGGTTCGACTAGCGGGAGGGCAGATACGCAGTATTTT.